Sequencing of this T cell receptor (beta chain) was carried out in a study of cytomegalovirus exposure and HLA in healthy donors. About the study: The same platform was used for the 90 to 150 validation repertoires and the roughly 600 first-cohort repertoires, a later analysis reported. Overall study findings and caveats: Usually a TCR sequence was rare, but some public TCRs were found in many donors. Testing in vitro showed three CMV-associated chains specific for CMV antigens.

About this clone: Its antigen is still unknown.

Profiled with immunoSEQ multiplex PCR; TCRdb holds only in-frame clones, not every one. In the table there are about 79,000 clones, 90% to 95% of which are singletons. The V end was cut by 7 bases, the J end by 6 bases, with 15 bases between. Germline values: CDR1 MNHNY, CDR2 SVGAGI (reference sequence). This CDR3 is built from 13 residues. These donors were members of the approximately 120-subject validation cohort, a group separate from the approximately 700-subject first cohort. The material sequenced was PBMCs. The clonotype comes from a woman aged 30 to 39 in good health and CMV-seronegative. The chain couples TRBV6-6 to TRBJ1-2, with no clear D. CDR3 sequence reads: CASIPSRGDGYTF. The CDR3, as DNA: TGTGCCAGCATACCCAGCCGGGGAGATGGCTACACCTTC.